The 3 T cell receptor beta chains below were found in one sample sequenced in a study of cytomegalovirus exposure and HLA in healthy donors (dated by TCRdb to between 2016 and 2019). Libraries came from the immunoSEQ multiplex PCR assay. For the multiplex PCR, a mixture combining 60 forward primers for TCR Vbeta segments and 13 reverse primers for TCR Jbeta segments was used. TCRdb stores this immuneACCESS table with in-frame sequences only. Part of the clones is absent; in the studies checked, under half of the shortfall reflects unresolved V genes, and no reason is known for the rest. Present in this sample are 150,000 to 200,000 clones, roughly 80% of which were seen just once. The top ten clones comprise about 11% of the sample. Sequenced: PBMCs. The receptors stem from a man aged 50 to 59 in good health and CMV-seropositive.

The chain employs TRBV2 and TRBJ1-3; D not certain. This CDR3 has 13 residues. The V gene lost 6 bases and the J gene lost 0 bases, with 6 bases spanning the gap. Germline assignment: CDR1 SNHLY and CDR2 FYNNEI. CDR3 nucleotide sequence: TGTGCCAGCAGGGCCAACTCTGGAAACACCATATATTTT. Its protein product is CASRANSGNTIYF.

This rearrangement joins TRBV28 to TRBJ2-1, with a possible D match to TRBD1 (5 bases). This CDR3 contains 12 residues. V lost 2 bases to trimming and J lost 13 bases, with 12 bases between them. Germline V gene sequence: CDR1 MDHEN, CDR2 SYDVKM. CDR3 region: CASSLIQGRQFF. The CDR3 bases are TGTGCCAGCAGTTTAATTCAGGGTAGACAGTTCTTC. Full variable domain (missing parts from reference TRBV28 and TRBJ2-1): DVKVTQSSRYLVKRTGEKVFLECVQDMDHENMFWYRQDPGLGLRLIYFSYDVKMKEKGDIPEGYSVSREKKERFSLILESASTNQTSMYLCASSLIQGRQFFGPGTRLTVL.

The CDR3 bases are TGTGCCAGCAGCCCCGTGGAGGGAGGAGGCGAGCAGTACTTC. Residues: CASSPVEGGGEQYF. The chain is built from TRBV6-6 and TRBJ2-7, with TRBD2 as a possible D gene (6 bases). The CDR3 has 14 residues. Germline V gene data show CDR1 as MNHNY and CDR2 as SVGAGI (reference sequence). V lost 6 bases and J lost 6, with 18 bases in between.